The source of this T cell receptor (beta chain) is a study of T cell responses to AZD1222 COVID-19 vaccine. Sequenced by immunoSEQ multiplex PCR; TCRdb stores in-frame clones only, minus some. The data show 90,000 or so clones, with about 88% seen just once and approximately 5.1% held by the top ten. V lost 3 bases and J 1 base, leaving 4 bases between the germline ends. CDR1 is LNHDA and CDR2 is SQIVND in the germline V gene (reference sequence). This CDR3 has 12 residues. This chain connects TRBV19 to TRBJ2-7; no firm D call. The sample was peripheral blood, taken 28 days after the second AZD1222 dose. The sequence was obtained from an adult who received the AZD1222 COVID-19 vaccine. The CDR3 coding sequence is TGTGCCAGTAGTATGTCTTCCTACGAGCAGTACTTC. Translation gives CASSMSSYEQYF.